This TCR beta chain was documented in a study of Ad26.COV2.S vaccination and SARS-CoV-2 variants. Study-level information: Donor allocation was to the COV1001 Ad26.COV2.S trial arm. Intramuscularly, Ad26.COV2.S was given either once or twice, 56 days apart.

Findings of the study overall: With respect to non-spike TCR breadth, vaccine and placebo recipients were similar.

In germline, CDR1 is MNHNS, CDR2 SASEGT. The germline V and J ends were trimmed by 2 bases and 7 bases, with 12 bases remaining between them. This CDR3 contains 15 residues. Regarding this clone: Antigen specificity is unknown.

Treatment indicated: about 20 received Ad26.COV2.S at low or high dose, single or two shots; roughly 5 received placebo; per-sample allocation not given. Day 63 following the first vaccine or placebo injection was when the samples were taken. Some clones are missing from TCRdb's copy, which holds only in-frame ones; the method was immunoSEQ multiplex PCR. Altogether about 400,000 clones are present, around four fifths being singletons, with the ten largest covering 7% to 9.5%. The source is a person between 18 and 59 years old who received the Ad26.COV2.S COVID-19 vaccine or a placebo. Sample: peripheral blood, taken in a trial of Ad26.COV2.S vaccine versus placebo. The chain combines TRBV6-1 with TRBJ1-6; D is ambiguous. The CDR3 loop reads CASSERSRTNSPLHF. The CDR3 DNA sequence: TGTGCCAGCAGTGAAAGGTCCAGGACCAATTCACCCCTCCACTTT.